This T cell receptor (beta chain) comes out of a study of T cells after yellow fever vaccination. Whole-study results and caveats: Reappearance after the booster was observed for most primary-vaccination clones (about 95% CD4, around 90% CD8). Peak timing came faster in the weaker secondary response, day 5 versus 15. FACS-sorted repertoires could harbor abundant contaminating bulk-population clonotypes.

TCR cDNA, made by 5'RACE template switching, carried an added universal primer site and UMIs. Via MiXCR, TCRdb re-called the 5' RACE reads, giving one row per CDR3 protein. Seen here are over 300,000 distinct CDR3 sequences, around 3.6% observed once, and the top ten hold 23%. This clonotype has ten or more counts. The antigen remains unidentified. The junction departs from germline at one end; a sequencing error may be responsible. The length of the CDR3 is 11 residues. Looked up from germline, CDR1 is SGHTA and CDR2 is FQGNSA. V gene TRBV7-2 combines with J gene TRBJ2-7; unclear D gene. The receptor comes from a man aged 18-30 years who received the YFV17D yellow fever vaccine. The sequenced sample was PBMCs, obtained on the day of the yellow fever booster vaccination. Here the CDR3 reads CASSLNYEQYF. In nucleotides, the CDR3 is TGCGCCAGCAGCCTCAACTACGAGCAGTACTTC.